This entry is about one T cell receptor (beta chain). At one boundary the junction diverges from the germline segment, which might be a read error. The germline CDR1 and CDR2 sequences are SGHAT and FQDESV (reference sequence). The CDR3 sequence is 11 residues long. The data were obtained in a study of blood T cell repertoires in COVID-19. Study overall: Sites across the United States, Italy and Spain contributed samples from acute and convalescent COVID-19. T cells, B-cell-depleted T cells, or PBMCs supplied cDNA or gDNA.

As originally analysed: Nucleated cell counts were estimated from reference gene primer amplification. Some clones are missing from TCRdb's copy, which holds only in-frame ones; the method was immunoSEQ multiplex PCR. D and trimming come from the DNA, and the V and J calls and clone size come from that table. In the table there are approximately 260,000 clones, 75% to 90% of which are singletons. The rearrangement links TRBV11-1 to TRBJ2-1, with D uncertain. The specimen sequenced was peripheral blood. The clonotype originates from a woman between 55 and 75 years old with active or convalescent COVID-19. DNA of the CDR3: TGTGCCAGCAGCCTCGACAAGGAGCAGTTCTTC. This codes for CASSLDKEQFF.